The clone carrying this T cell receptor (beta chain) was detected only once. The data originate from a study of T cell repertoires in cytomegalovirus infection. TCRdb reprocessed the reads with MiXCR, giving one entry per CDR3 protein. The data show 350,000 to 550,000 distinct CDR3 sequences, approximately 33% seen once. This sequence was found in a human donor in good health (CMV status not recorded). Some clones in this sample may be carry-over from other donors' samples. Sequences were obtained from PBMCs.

CDR3 region: CASRTGASTDTQYF. The CDR3 region has the DNA TGTGCCAGCAGGACCGGGGCTAGCACAGATACGCAGTATTTT. This chain joins TRBV5-4 and TRBJ2-3; D may correspond to TRBD1 or TRBD2 (5 bases each). Germline V gene lookup returns CDR1 SGHNT and CDR2 YYREEE (reference sequence). There are 14 residues in the CDR3. The V and J ends lost 5 bases and 0 bases respectively, with 10 bases between them.